The rows below give T cell receptor beta chains drawn from one sample of a study of blood T cell repertoires in COVID-19. The repertoire was sequenced with immunoSEQ multiplex PCR; TCRdb's copy has only in-frame clones and lacks some. The sample includes about 150,000 clones, 70% to 90% of them seen just once. The sequencing input was PBMCs or T cells enriched from blood (not recorded which). Receptor source: a woman in her thirties or forties who had recovered from COVID-19. Both conserved end residues are part of each CDR3. Fields, in order: CDR3 DNA, CDR3 protein, D gene, clone size, J gene, V gene. D genes are given only for firm matches. Clone size appears in some rows only: once, few, many, or a class for an expanded clone.

TGTGCCAGCAGCTTATCAGGGGTCTCCTACAATGAGCAGTTCTTC,CASSLSGVSYNEQFF,.,.,TRBJ2-1,TRBV5-6
TGTGCCAGCAGCCATTTGACAGACTCTGGAAACACCATATATTTT,CASSHLTDSGNTIYF,.,.,TRBJ1-3,TRBV14
TGCGCCAGCAGCTTGTGGGGACTAGCAGTCCAAGAGACCCAGTACTTC,CASSLWGLAVQETQYF,TRBD2,.,TRBJ2-5,TRBV5-1
TGTGCCAGCAGTTTCGACGAGGGGGACCAGTACTTC,CASSFDEGDQYF,.,.,TRBJ2-5,TRBV28
TGTGCCAGCAGCTTAGACCCAGCGAGGGAGACCCAGTACTTC,CASSLDPARETQYF,.,.,TRBJ2-5,TRBV11-1
TGTGCCAGCGCTCGGGACAGCCTTAATTCACCCCTCCACTTT,CASARDSLNSPLHF,TRBD1,.,TRBJ1-6,TRBV6-5
TGCGCCAGCAGCCAAGACGGACTAGCGGGGGGGCGAAGCTCCTACAATGAGCAGTTCTTC,CASSQDGLAGGRSSYNEQFF,TRBD2,.,TRBJ2-1,TRBV4-1
TGTGCCAGCAGTTACTCGCGAAACACTGAAGCTTTCTTT,CASSYSRNTEAFF,.,.,TRBJ1-1,TRBV27
TGTGCCTGGAGTCCCGGCCCGACAGAGATGAACACTGAAGCTTTCTTT,CAWSPGPTEMNTEAFF,.,.,TRBJ1-1,TRBV30
TGTGCCAGCAGTCCCCTGAGGGCCGGTGCGCAGTATTTT,CASSPLRAGAQYF,.,.,TRBJ2-3,TRBV7-3
TGTGCCAGCAGCCGCCCTAGCGGGGCCTACGAGCAGTACTTC,CASSRPSGAYEQYF,TRBD2,.,TRBJ2-7,TRBV28
TGTGCCAGCAGTGAAGCGGGGACAGCCCTGAACACTGAAGCTTTCTTT,CASSEAGTALNTEAFF,TRBD1,.,TRBJ1-1,TRBV2
TGTGCCAGTAGTATAGGGGCAGGGAGGAGCTCCTACGAGCAGTACTTC,CASSIGAGRSSYEQYF,.,.,TRBJ2-7,TRBV19
TGCGCCAGCAGCTGGGGCGGAGGGGACACTGAAGCTTTCTTT,CASSWGGGDTEAFF,.,.,TRBJ1-1,TRBV5-1
TGTGCCAGTAGTCAGGGAAAGAACACCGGGGAGCTGTTTTTT,CASSQGKNTGELFF,.,.,TRBJ2-2,TRBV19
TGTGCCAGCGCCTCCGCGGGCGGTACTTTCTTT,CASASAGGTFF,.,.,TRBJ1-1,TRBV28
TGTGCCAGCGGTCGGGGGGCCCATGGCTACACCTTC,CASGRGAHGYTF,.,.,TRBJ1-2,TRBV6-5
TGCAGCGTTGGCCGGGGGATAAACACCGGGGAGCTGTTTTTT,CSVGRGINTGELFF,.,.,TRBJ2-2,TRBV29-1
TGTGCCAGCAGCCAAGATCTAAATACTGAAGCTTTCTTT,CASSQDLNTEAFF,.,.,TRBJ1-1,TRBV14
TGTGCCAGCAGCTGGTTGAAAACGGACACTGAAGCTTTCTTT,CASSWLKTDTEAFF,.,.,TRBJ1-1,TRBV6-5
TGTGCCAGCAGTTTACAGGGGGCTTATGGCTACACCTTC,CASSLQGAYGYTF,TRBD1,.,TRBJ1-2,TRBV12-3/TRBV12-4
TGTGCCAGCGGGAGACAGGGTAATCGGGCCGGGGAGCTGTTTTTT,CASGRQGNRAGELFF,TRBD1,.,TRBJ2-2,TRBV2
TGTGCCAGCAGGCAGACAGAGAACACTGAAGCTTTCTTT,CASRQTENTEAFF,.,once,TRBJ1-1,TRBV3-1/TRBV3-2
TGTGCCAGCGAGGCCCAAACAGGGACCGGCTACACCTTC,CASEAQTGTGYTF,.,.,TRBJ1-2,TRBV2
TGTGCCAGCAGCATGTTAGCGGGCTCTGGGGCCAACGTCCTGACTTTC,CASSMLAGSGANVLTF,TRBD2,.,TRBJ2-6,TRBV5-5
TGTGCCAGCAGCTTGTTCGGGGGCTATGGCTACACCTTC,CASSLFGGYGYTF,.,once,TRBJ1-2,TRBV5-5
TGTGCCAGCTGGTGGCTTTATGGCTACACCTTC,CASWWLYGYTF,.,.,TRBJ1-2,TRBV2
TGTGCCAGTAGTATAGAACGGGGGCAAGAGACCCAGTACTTC,CASSIERGQETQYF,.,.,TRBJ2-5,TRBV19
TGTGCCACCAGTGATTTGCAGGGCTGTTGCAATCAGCCCCAGCATTTT,CATSDLQGCCNQPQHF,.,.,TRBJ1-5,TRBV24-1
TGTGCCAGCAGCCAAGATGGTCGAAGAGTCCCCTACAATGAGCAGTTCTTC,CASSQDGRRVPYNEQFF,.,.,TRBJ2-1,TRBV3-1/TRBV3-2
TGTGCCAGCAGTTACTCGACAGGGTTGGAGACCCAGTACTTC,CASSYSTGLETQYF,TRBD1,.,TRBJ2-5,TRBV6-5
TGCGCCAGCAGCTGGGCCCTTGGGAGCGGGAGCTCCTACGAGCAGTACTTC,CASSWALGSGSSYEQYF,TRBD2,.,TRBJ2-7,TRBV5-1
TGTGCCAGCCAACTCGACAGCCTGATATCCTACGAGCAGTACTTC,CASQLDSLISYEQYF,.,.,TRBJ2-7,TRBV7-8
TGTGCCAGCTCCCCTAATACAGGGAACACTGAAGCTTTCTTT,CASSPNTGNTEAFF,.,.,TRBJ1-1,TRBV18
TGTGCCAGCAGCGGTAGCGGGGGGGCCGTGAATGAGCAGTTCTTC,CASSGSGGAVNEQFF,TRBD2,.,TRBJ2-1,TRBV9
TGTGCCAGCAGCAAAGGGACTAGCGGGACGGTAGGAGAGACCCAGTACTTC,CASSKGTSGTVGETQYF,.,.,TRBJ2-5,TRBV21-1
TGTGCCAGCAGCCTCGGGACAGGGGGAGCTGGCTACACCTTC,CASSLGTGGAGYTF,TRBD1,few,TRBJ1-2,TRBV5-5
TGCGCCAGCAGCCAAGATCCCCAGGGGATGCGCGAGCAGTACTTC,CASSQDPQGMREQYF,.,once,TRBJ2-7,TRBV4-1
TGTGCCAGCGCGGACCAAGAGACCCAGTACTTC,CASADQETQYF,.,.,TRBJ2-5,TRBV11-2
TGTGCCAGCAGTGAGGACAGGGGATCCGAGACCCAGTACTTC,CASSEDRGSETQYF,TRBD1,.,TRBJ2-5,TRBV2
TGTGCCAGCAGTTTGGGACAGATGAACACTGAAGCTTTCTTT,CASSLGQMNTEAFF,TRBD1,.,TRBJ1-1,TRBV28
TGTGCCAGCAGTGAATCTCCAGCGGGAGGGCTACATGAGCAGTTCTTC,CASSESPAGGLHEQFF,TRBD2,.,TRBJ2-1,TRBV6-1
TGCGCCAGCAGCTTGGATGCAGGGATTAGCACTGAAGCTTTCTTT,CASSLDAGISTEAFF,.,.,TRBJ1-1,TRBV5-1